A selection of T cell receptor beta chains follows, all from one sample in a study of T cell responses to AZD1222 COVID-19 vaccine. Data came from immunoSEQ multiplex PCR; TCRdb stores just in-frame clones and leaves some out. The sample holds around 150,000 clones; 85% to 95% are singletons and the top ten take about 1.3%. The material sequenced was peripheral blood, taken on day 0 of AZD1222 vaccination. These receptors came from an adult in good health. Each CDR3 is given with its conserved first and last residue. The order of the fields is CDR3 DNA, CDR3 protein, clone size, V gene, D gene, J gene. A D gene is named only where the DNA matches it firmly. Clone size is shown for a subset of rows, as once, few, many or a class of expanded clone.

CDR3 DNA: TGTGCCAGTACAAAACAGGGGAAACACTATGGCTACACCTTC
CDR3 protein: CASTKQGKHYGYTF
clone size: .
V gene: TRBV19
D gene: TRBD1
J gene: TRBJ1-2

CDR3 DNA: TGTGCCAGCAGCGGGGGGACAGGGAGGGATCAGCCCCAGCATTTT
CDR3 protein: CASSGGTGRDQPQHF
clone size: .
V gene: TRBV5-5
D gene: TRBD1
J gene: TRBJ1-5

CDR3 DNA: TGTGCCAGCAGCCCACAGGGACAGGGTTCGAACGGCTACACCTTC
CDR3 protein: CASSPQGQGSNGYTF
clone size: .
V gene: TRBV7-9
D gene: TRBD1
J gene: TRBJ1-2

CDR3 DNA: TGTGCCAGTATACCGGGACACGGGGACACCATATATTTT
CDR3 protein: CASIPGHGDTIYF
clone size: .
V gene: TRBV19
D gene: .
J gene: TRBJ1-3

CDR3 DNA: TGTGCCAGCAGCCCCCGGACAGGAACGTTGGATGAAGCTTTCTTT
CDR3 protein: CASSPRTGTLDEAFF
clone size: .
V gene: TRBV9
D gene: TRBD1
J gene: TRBJ1-1

CDR3 DNA: TGTGCCAGCAGTGGGGGAGGGGGTCTTGGCTACACCTTC
CDR3 protein: CASSGGGGLGYTF
clone size: .
V gene: TRBV25-1
D gene: .
J gene: TRBJ1-2

CDR3 DNA: TGCGCCAGCAGCTACACAGGGGCGGGGAACACTGAAGCTTTCTTT
CDR3 protein: CASSYTGAGNTEAFF
clone size: .
V gene: TRBV5-1
D gene: TRBD1
J gene: TRBJ1-1

CDR3 DNA: TGCAGCGTTGAAGAAGACACACAGACAACCGGGGAGCTGTTTTTT
CDR3 protein: CSVEEDTQTTGELFF
clone size: .
V gene: TRBV29-1
D gene: .
J gene: TRBJ2-2

CDR3 DNA: TGTGCCAGCAGCTTAGCGGGGTGGGAGAGAAGAGACACAGCACGAAACACCATATATTTT
CDR3 protein: CASSLAGWERRDTARNTIYF
clone size: .
V gene: TRBV7-8
D gene: .
J gene: TRBJ1-3

CDR3 DNA: TGTGCCATCAGTGACCCTAGCGGGAGTACCAATGAGCAGTTCTTC
CDR3 protein: CAISDPSGSTNEQFF
clone size: .
V gene: TRBV10-3
D gene: TRBD2
J gene: TRBJ2-1

CDR3 DNA: TGTGCCAGCAGCTTAGTCACAGGTTATAGCAATCAGCCCCAGCATTTT
CDR3 protein: CASSLVTGYSNQPQHF
clone size: .
V gene: TRBV7-2
D gene: .
J gene: TRBJ1-5

CDR3 DNA: TGCGCCAGCAGCCAAGGGGGCCGGGGCCCGTGCACCTTC
CDR3 protein: CASSQGGRGPCTF
clone size: .
V gene: TRBV4-1
D gene: .
J gene: TRBJ1-2

CDR3 DNA: TGCGCCAGCAGCTCGGACGGACAGGGCCTTCTGTTTTTT
CDR3 protein: CASSSDGQGLLFF
clone size: .
V gene: TRBV5-1
D gene: TRBD1
J gene: TRBJ1-4

CDR3 DNA: TGCAGCGTTGCAAGACTAGCGGGGGGTACAGATACGCAGTATTTT
CDR3 protein: CSVARLAGGTDTQYF
clone size: .
V gene: TRBV29-1
D gene: TRBD2
J gene: TRBJ2-3

CDR3 DNA: TGTGCCAGCAGTCCTTCCGGCACAGATACGCAGTATTTT
CDR3 protein: CASSPSGTDTQYF
clone size: .
V gene: TRBV6-5
D gene: .
J gene: TRBJ2-3

CDR3 DNA: TGTGCCAGCAGTCACTCAGGGGGCCAGGACTTC
CDR3 protein: CASSHSGGQDF
clone size: .
V gene: TRBV6-2/TRBV6-3
D gene: TRBD1
J gene: TRBJ2-4

CDR3 DNA: TGTGCCAGCAAATCGGGGAGTGTCCCTGAAGCTTTCTTT
CDR3 protein: CASKSGSVPEAFF
clone size: .
V gene: TRBV6-5
D gene: .
J gene: TRBJ1-1

CDR3 DNA: TGTGCCAGCAGCCACGGACAGGACTTGGACAATCAGCCCCAGCATTTT
CDR3 protein: CASSHGQDLDNQPQHF
clone size: .
V gene: TRBV7-9
D gene: TRBD1
J gene: TRBJ1-5

CDR3 DNA: TGCAGTGCTAGTATTCCCGGAGGGGAGCTGTTTTTT
CDR3 protein: CSASIPGGELFF
clone size: .
V gene: TRBV20-1
D gene: .
J gene: TRBJ2-2

CDR3 DNA: TGTGCCAGCAGCCCTCAAGCGGGGGCAACGTTCTTC
CDR3 protein: CASSPQAGATFF
clone size: .
V gene: TRBV3-1/TRBV3-2
D gene: TRBD2
J gene: TRBJ2-1

CDR3 DNA: TGTGCCTGGAGTGCCGGGACCGTGGGCGGTTCACCCCTCCACTTT
CDR3 protein: CAWSAGTVGGSPLHF
clone size: .
V gene: TRBV30
D gene: .
J gene: TRBJ1-6

CDR3 DNA: TGTGCCAGCAGTGTTAGGACAGCGCCCGTACTATATGGCTACACCTTC
CDR3 protein: CASSVRTAPVLYGYTF
clone size: .
V gene: TRBV2
D gene: .
J gene: TRBJ1-2

CDR3 DNA: TGCAGCGTTGAAGATTGGAGGTACTATGGCTACACCTTC
CDR3 protein: CSVEDWRYYGYTF
clone size: .
V gene: TRBV29-1
D gene: .
J gene: TRBJ1-2

CDR3 DNA: TGTGCCAGCAGTTACCTCAGCCAGGACCCTAACTATGGCTACACCTTC
CDR3 protein: CASSYLSQDPNYGYTF
clone size: once
V gene: TRBV6-5
D gene: .
J gene: TRBJ1-2

CDR3 DNA: TGTGCCAGCAGTTATTCCTACGGGGTTGAAGCTTTCTTT
CDR3 protein: CASSYSYGVEAFF
clone size: .
V gene: TRBV6-2/TRBV6-3
D gene: .
J gene: TRBJ1-1

CDR3 DNA: TGTGCCATCAGTGGGAGTGGGGGGAACACTGAAGCTTTCTTT
CDR3 protein: CAISGSGGNTEAFF
clone size: .
V gene: TRBV10-3
D gene: .
J gene: TRBJ1-1

CDR3 DNA: TGTGCCAGTAGTATCCGGCCAGGTCTGAACACTGAAGCTTTCTTT
CDR3 protein: CASSIRPGLNTEAFF
clone size: .
V gene: TRBV19
D gene: .
J gene: TRBJ1-1

CDR3 DNA: TGTGCCAGTAGTATCACAGTCAGCACAGATACGCAGTATTTT
CDR3 protein: CASSITVSTDTQYF
clone size: .
V gene: TRBV19
D gene: .
J gene: TRBJ2-3

CDR3 DNA: TGTGCCAGCAGCCAAGATTATCGATACAATGAGCAGTTCTTC
CDR3 protein: CASSQDYRYNEQFF
clone size: .
V gene: TRBV3-1/TRBV3-2
D gene: .
J gene: TRBJ2-1